This TCR beta chain stems from a study of cytomegalovirus exposure and HLA in healthy donors. Points from the study as a whole: Reports showed the classifier diagnosing cytomegalovirus status with high specificity and sensitivity.

This clone was observed a handful of times. Its antigen is as yet unknown. V shed 3 bases and J shed 0 bases, with 9 bases lying between them. The germline V gene encodes CDR1 SGHTA and CDR2 FQGNSA. The CDR3 loop spans 16 amino acids. Primers: 60 Vbeta forward and 13 Jbeta reverse. Clones were sequenced by immunoSEQ multiplex PCR, and TCRdb holds only the in-frame ones, with some missing. The sample holds under 200,000 clones, about 64% seen once. The sequencing sample was made of PBMCs. The TCR sequence derives from a man over 45 in good health and CMV-seronegative. V usage is TRBV7-2 and J usage is TRBJ2-6, with D perhaps matching TRBD1 (5 bases). The CDR3 nucleotides read TGTGCCAGCAGCTTCGACACAGGCTCTGGGGCCAACGTCCTGACTTTC. It yields the protein CASSFDTGSGANVLTF.